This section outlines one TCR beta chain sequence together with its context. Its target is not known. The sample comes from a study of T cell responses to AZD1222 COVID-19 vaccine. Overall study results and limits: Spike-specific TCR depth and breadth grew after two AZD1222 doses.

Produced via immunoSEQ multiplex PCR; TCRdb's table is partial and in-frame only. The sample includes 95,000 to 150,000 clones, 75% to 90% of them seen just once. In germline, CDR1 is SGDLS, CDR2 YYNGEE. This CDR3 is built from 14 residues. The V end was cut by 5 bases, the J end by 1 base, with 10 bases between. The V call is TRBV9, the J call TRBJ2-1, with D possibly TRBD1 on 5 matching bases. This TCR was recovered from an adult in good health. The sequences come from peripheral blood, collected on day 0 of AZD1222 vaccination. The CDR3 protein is CASSTGVSYNEQFF. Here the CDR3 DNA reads TGTGCCAGCAGTACAGGAGTTTCCTACAATGAGCAGTTCTTC.